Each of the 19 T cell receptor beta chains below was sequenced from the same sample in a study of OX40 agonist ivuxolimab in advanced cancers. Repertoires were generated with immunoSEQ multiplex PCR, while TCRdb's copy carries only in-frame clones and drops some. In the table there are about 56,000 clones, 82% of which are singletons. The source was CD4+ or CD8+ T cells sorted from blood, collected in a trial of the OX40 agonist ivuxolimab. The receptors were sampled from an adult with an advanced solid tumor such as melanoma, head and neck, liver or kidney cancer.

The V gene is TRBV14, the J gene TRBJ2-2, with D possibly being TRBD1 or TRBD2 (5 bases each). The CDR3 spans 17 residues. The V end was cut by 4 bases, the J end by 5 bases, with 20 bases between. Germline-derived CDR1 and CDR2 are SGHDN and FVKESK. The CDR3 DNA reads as TGTGCCAGCAGCCGAACCCAGGGTTGGGACGAAACCGGGGAGCTGTTTTTT. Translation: CASSRTQGWDETGELFF. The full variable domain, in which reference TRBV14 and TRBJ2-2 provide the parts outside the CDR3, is EAGVTQFPSHSVIEKGQTVTLRCDPISGHDNLYWYRRVMGKEIKFLLHFVKESKQDESGMPNNRFLAERTGGTYSTLKVQPAELEDSGVYFCASSRTQGWDETGELFFGEGSRLTVL.

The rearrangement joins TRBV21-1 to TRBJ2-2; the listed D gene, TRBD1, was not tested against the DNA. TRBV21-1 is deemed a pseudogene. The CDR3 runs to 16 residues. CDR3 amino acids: CASSKALQDHTGELFF. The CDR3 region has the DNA TGTGCCAGCAGCAAAGCTCTTCAGGATCACACCGGGGAGCTGTTTTTT.

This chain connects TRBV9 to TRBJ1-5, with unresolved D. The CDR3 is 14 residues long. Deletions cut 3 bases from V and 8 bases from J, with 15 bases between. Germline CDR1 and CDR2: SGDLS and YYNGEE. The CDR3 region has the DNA TGTGCCAGCAGCGGAACCGGGTCCCGGAAGCCCCAGCATTTT. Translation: CASSGTGSRKPQHF.

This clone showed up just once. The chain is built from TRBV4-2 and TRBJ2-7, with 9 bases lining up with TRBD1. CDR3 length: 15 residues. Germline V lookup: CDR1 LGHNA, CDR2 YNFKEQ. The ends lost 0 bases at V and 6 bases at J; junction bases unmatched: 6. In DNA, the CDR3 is TGTGCCAGCAGCCAAGAACAGGGGGCCCCCTCCGAGCAGTACTTC. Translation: CASSQEQGAPSEQYF.

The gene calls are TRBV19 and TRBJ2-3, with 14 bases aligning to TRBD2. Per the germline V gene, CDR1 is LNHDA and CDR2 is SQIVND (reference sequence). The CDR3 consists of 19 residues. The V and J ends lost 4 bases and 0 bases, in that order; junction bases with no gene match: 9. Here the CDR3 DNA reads TGTGCCAGTAGTAAGTTCCCGGGACTAGCGGGGGTTAGCACAGATACGCAGTATTTT. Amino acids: CASSKFPGLAGVSTDTQYF.

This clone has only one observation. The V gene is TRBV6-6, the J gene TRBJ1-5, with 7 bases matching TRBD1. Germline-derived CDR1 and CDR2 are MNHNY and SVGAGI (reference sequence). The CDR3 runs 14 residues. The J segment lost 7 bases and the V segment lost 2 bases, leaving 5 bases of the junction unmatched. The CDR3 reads CASSYGQDSQPQHF. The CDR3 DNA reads TGTGCCAGCAGTTACGGACAGGATTCCCAGCCCCAGCATTTT.

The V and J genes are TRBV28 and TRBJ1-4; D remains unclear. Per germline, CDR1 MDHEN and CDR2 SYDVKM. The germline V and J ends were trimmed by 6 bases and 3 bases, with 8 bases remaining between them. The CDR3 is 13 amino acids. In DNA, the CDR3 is TGTGCCAGCAGCCGGGTGGCTAATGAAAAACTGTTTTTT. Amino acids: CASSRVANEKLFF.

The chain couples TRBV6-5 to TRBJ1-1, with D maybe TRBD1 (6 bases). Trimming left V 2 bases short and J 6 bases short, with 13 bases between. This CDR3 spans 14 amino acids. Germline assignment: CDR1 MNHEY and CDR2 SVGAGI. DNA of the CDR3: TGTGCCAGCAGTTACCTGCGGACAGACCCTGAAGCTTTCTTT. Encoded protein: CASSYLRTDPEAFF.

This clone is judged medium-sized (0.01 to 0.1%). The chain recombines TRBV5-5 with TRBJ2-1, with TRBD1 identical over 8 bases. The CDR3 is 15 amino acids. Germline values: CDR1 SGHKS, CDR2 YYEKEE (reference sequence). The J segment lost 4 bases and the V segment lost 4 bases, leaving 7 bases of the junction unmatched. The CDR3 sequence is CASSQDRAGYNEQFF. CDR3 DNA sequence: TGTGCCAGCAGCCAGGACAGGGCCGGGTACAATGAGCAGTTCTTC.

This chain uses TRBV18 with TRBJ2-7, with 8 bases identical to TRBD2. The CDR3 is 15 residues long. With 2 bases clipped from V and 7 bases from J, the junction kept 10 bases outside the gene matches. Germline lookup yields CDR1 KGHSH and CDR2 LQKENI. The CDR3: CASSPGLAGLWEQYF. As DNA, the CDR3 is TGTGCCAGCTCACCAGGGTTAGCGGGACTGTGGGAGCAGTACTTC.

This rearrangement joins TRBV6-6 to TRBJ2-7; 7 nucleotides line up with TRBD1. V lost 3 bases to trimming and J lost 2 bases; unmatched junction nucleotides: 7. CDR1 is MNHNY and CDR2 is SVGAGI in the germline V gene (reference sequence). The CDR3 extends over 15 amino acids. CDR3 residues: CASSYSPGQTYEQYF. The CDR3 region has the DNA TGTGCCAGCAGTTATTCTCCGGGACAGACCTACGAGCAGTACTTC.

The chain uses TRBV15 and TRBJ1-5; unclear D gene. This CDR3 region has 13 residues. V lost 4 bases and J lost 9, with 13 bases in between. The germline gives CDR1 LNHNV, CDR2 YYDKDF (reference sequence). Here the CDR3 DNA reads TGTGCCACCAGCATCGACGCTGCTCGGCCCCAGCATTTT. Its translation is CATSIDAARPQHF. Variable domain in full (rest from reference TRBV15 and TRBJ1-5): DAMVIQNPRYQVTQFGKPVTLSCSQTLNHNVMYWYQQKSSQAPKLLFHYYDKDFNNEADTPDNFQSRRPNTSFCFLDIRSPGLGDTAMYLCATSIDAARPQHFGDGTRLSIL.

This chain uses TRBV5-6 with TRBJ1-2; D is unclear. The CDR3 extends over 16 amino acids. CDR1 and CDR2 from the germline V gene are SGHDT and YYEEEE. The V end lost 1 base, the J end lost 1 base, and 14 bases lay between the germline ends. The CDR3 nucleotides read TGTGCCAGCAGCTTGTCAAACAAGTTGAATAACTATGGCTACACCTTC. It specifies CASSLSNKLNNYGYTF.

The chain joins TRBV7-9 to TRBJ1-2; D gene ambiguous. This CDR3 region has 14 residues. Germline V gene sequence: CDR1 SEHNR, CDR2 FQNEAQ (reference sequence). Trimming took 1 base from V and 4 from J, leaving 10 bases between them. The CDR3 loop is CASSLVQLRYGYTF. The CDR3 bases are TGTGCCAGCAGCTTAGTACAGCTCCGCTATGGCTACACCTTC.

CDR3 sequence: CASSRDRAAAEAFF. The CDR3 DNA follows: TGTGCCAGCAGCCGGGACAGGGCCGCCGCTGAAGCTTTCTTT. The rearrangement uses TRBV6-6 and TRBJ1-1; 9 nucleotides line up with TRBD1. The junction had 8 bases not matched to a gene; V was cut back by 6 bases and J by 6 bases. The germline gives CDR1 MNHNY, CDR2 SVGAGI (reference sequence). The CDR3 has 14 amino acids.

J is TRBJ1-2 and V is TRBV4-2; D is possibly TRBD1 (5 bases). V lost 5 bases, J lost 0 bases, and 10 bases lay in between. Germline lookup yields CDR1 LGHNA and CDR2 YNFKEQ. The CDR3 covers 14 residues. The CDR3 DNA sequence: TGTGCCAGCAGCTCGGACATTCCTAACTATGGCTACACCTTC. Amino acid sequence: CASSSDIPNYGYTF.

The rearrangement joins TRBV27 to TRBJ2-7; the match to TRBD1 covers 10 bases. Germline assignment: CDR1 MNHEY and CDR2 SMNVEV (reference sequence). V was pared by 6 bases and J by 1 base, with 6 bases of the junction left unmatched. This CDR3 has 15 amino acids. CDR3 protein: CASSYRDRGSYEQYF. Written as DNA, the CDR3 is TGTGCCAGCAGCTACCGGGACAGGGGTTCCTACGAGCAGTACTTC.

CDR3 in amino acids: CASSLAPGTSGGRSTGELFF. Written as DNA, the CDR3 is TGCGCCAGCAGCTTAGCCCCCGGGACTAGCGGGGGCAGAAGCACCGGGGAGCTGTTTTTT. The rearrangement links TRBV5-1 to TRBJ2-2; 14 bases are a match to TRBD2. V lost 2 bases and J lost 4; bases outside the gene matches: 13. The CDR3 spans 20 residues. Germline CDR1 reads SGHRS; CDR2 reads YFSETQ.

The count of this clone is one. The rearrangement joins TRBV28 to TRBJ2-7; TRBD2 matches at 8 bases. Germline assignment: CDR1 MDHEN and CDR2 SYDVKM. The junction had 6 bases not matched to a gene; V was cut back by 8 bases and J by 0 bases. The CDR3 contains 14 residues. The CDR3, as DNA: TGTGCCAGCTCCTCGGGGGGGTTCTCCTACGAGCAGTACTTC. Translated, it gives CASSSGGFSYEQYF.